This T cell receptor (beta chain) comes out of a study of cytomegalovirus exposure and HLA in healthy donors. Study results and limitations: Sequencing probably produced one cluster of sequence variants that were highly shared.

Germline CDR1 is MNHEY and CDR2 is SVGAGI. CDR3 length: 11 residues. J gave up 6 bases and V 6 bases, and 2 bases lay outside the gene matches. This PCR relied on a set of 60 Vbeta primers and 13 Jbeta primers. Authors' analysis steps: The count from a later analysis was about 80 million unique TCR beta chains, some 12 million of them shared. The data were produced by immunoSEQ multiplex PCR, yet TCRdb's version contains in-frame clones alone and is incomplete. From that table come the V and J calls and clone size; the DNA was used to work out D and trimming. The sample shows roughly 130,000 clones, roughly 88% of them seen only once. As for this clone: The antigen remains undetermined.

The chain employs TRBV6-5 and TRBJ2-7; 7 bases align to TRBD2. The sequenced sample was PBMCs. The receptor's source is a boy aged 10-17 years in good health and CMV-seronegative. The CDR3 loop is CASRERGEQYF. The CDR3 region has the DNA TGTGCCAGCAGGGAGCGGGGCGAGCAGTACTTC.